The present entry profiles one T cell receptor (beta chain) with its context. The data belong to a study of shared clonotypes between healthy human individuals. CD45RA-negative memory and CD45RA+ naive subsets were split from the CD4+ cells. Germline CDR1 SGHTA, CDR2 FQGNSA. This CDR3 region has 15 residues. Trimming removed 5 bases from V and 1 base from J, with 14 bases in between. Clones were sequenced by immunoSEQ multiplex PCR, and TCRdb holds only the in-frame ones, with some missing. The sample contains some 1.4 million clones, roughly 97% of which appear only once. The V call is TRBV7-2, the J call TRBJ2-5; D unclear. Sequencing was done on a sample of naive CD4+ T cells sorted from blood. Documented subset: CD45RA+ positively selected. This clonotype originated in a man aged 25-40 years in good health. DNA for the CDR3: TGTGCCAGCAGCCCCCAAGTGGCAGTCCAAGAGACCCAGTACTTC. Encoded protein: CASSPQVAVQETQYF.